One sample yielded the 15 T cell receptor beta chains listed below, sequenced in a study of T cells in narcolepsy. Sequencing was performed with immunoSEQ multiplex PCR; in TCRdb, only in-frame clones are kept and a portion is missing. This sample carries approximately 25,000 clones, just over 60% of them seen once, and the ten largest clones take less than 15%. Input material: memory (CD45RA-) CD4+ T cells from blood. The receptor source for this set is a human donor in good health.

In its sample, this clone was seen a few times. The chain is built from TRBV5-1 and TRBJ1-3, with TRBD1 identical over 9 bases. The CDR3 is 17 residues long. J lost 4 bases, V lost 3 bases, and 11 bases had no gene match. Germline CDR1 and CDR2: SGHRS and YFSETQ. This chain's CDR3 is CASSSTTGGSAGNTIYF. The CDR3 DNA sequence: TGCGCCAGCAGCTCTACGACAGGGGGGTCCGCAGGAAACACCATATATTTT. Full variable domain (missing parts from reference TRBV5-1 and TRBJ1-3): KAGVTQTPRYLIKTRGQQVTLSCSPISGHRSVSWYQQTPGQGLQFLFEYFSETQRNKGNFPGRFSGRQFSNSRSEMNVSTLELGDSALYLCASSSTTGGSAGNTIYFGEGSWLTVV.

This chain joins TRBV29-1 and TRBJ2-1, with a tentative D call TRBD2 (5 bases). Per germline, CDR1 SQVTM and CDR2 ANQGSEA. CDR3 length equals 13 residues. V lost 7 bases, J lost 3 bases, and 13 bases lay in between. The CDR3 reads CSATDGVYNEQFF. CDR3 coding DNA: TGCAGCGCTACGGACGGGGTCTACAATGAGCAGTTCTTC.

The rearrangement joins TRBV9 to TRBJ2-7, with 12 bases that match TRBD2. Germline values: CDR1 SGDLS, CDR2 YYNGEE. This CDR3 has 15 amino acids. V lost 1 base to trimming and J lost 6 bases; unmatched junction nucleotides: 5. CDR3 in amino acids: CASSVRPSGGAEQYF. DNA for the CDR3: TGTGCCAGCAGCGTAAGGCCTAGCGGGGGGGCCGAGCAGTACTTC.

The chain combines TRBV18 with TRBJ1-3; D gene uncertain. Per the germline V gene, CDR1 is KGHSH and CDR2 is LQKENI. V lost 3 bases and J lost 0, with 12 bases in between. The CDR3 is made up of 16 amino acids. CDR3: CASSPSVLSSGNTIYF. The CDR3 DNA is TGTGCCAGCTCACCCAGCGTCCTCTCCTCTGGAAACACCATATATTTT.

The V call is TRBV28, the J call TRBJ2-7; 10 positions match TRBD2. V trimming: 2 bases; J trimming: 3 bases; junction bases outside the gene matches: 1. CDR3 size: 14 residues. The germline gives CDR1 MDHEN, CDR2 SYDVKM. CDR3: CASSLSGGGYEQYF. CDR3 nucleotide sequence: TGTGCCAGCAGTTTAAGCGGGGGGGGCTACGAGCAGTACTTC.

This clone has only a few counts. The chain carries TRBV5-4 and TRBJ2-3, with TRBD2 identical over 8 bases. Germline loops: CDR1 SGHNT, CDR2 YYREEE (reference sequence). V lost 4 bases and J lost 4; bases outside the gene matches: 8. The CDR3 totals 15 residues. CDR3 nucleotide sequence: TGTGCCAGCAGCCTGGGGCGGGGGGCGGCAGATACGCAGTATTTT. Its translation: CASSLGRGAADTQYF.

This sequence joins TRBV19 and TRBJ2-5, with D maybe TRBD2 (5 bases). Germline CDR1 reads LNHDA; CDR2 reads SQIVND (reference sequence). The ends were cut back, 9 bases at V and 2 bases at J, with 10 bases in the middle. The CDR3 is made up of 12 amino acids. CDR3 DNA sequence: TGTGCCAGCGGACTTAATCAAGAGACCCAGTACTTC. Translating gives CASGLNQETQYF.

The V gene is TRBV28, the J gene TRBJ1-6; D remains ambiguous. The ends were cut back, 6 bases at V and 6 bases at J, with 18 bases in the middle. The CDR3 runs to 16 residues. CDR1 and CDR2 (germline): MDHEN, SYDVKM. Here the CDR3 reads CASSLTTLMVNSPLHF. CDR3 DNA sequence: TGTGCCAGCAGCCTTACAACTCTAATGGTTAATTCACCCCTCCACTTT.

This clone was counted only a few times. The chain uses TRBV6-1 and TRBJ1-1; a weak D match, TRBD1 (5 bases). Per the germline V gene, CDR1 is MNHNS and CDR2 is SASEGT. V dropped 4 bases and J dropped 0 bases, with 9 bases sitting between them. The CDR3 is made up of 14 amino acids. CDR3 in DNA: TGTGCCAGCAGTGCGCGACAGATGAACACTGAAGCTTTCTTT. Amino acids: CASSARQMNTEAFF.

V usage is TRBV5-1 and J usage is TRBJ1-2; 7 bases fit TRBD1. The V segment lost 7 bases and the J segment 2 bases; nucleotides outside the gene matches: 8. Germline V gene data show CDR1 as SGHRS and CDR2 as YFSETQ. The CDR3 spans 14 residues. This CDR3 reads CASARTTGNYGYTF. The CDR3 bases are TGCGCCAGCGCCCGGACGACAGGGAACTATGGCTACACCTTC.

The chain carries TRBV5-4 and TRBJ1-6; weak D call: TRBD1 (6 bases). From germline, CDR1 is SGHNT and CDR2 YYREEE (reference sequence). Trimming left V 5 bases short and J 11 bases short, with 17 bases between. This CDR3 is 14 amino acids long. The CDR3 region is CASSTNRDAAPLHF. The CDR3 nucleotides read TGTGCCAGCAGTACGAACAGGGATGCGGCACCCCTCCACTTT. The full variable domain, its missing parts supplied by reference TRBV5-4 and TRBJ1-6, is ETGVTQSPTHLIKTRGQQVTLRCSSQSGHNTVSWYQQALGQGPQFIFQYYREEENGRGNFPPRFSGLQFPNYSSELNVNALELDDSALYLCASSTNRDAAPLHFGNGTRLTVT.

The CDR3 region has the DNA TGTGCCAGCTCATTCTATAGCGGGGGTGCCTCCACAGATACGCAGTATTTT. It yields the protein CASSFYSGGASTDTQYF. The chain uses TRBV18 and TRBJ2-3; TRBD2 matches at 9 bases. This CDR3 region has 17 residues. The J segment lost 2 bases and the V segment lost 5 bases, leaving 11 bases of the junction unmatched. Germline V gene lookup returns CDR1 KGHSH and CDR2 LQKENI.

The rearrangement uses TRBV14 and TRBJ1-2; 7 positions match TRBD1. The CDR3 runs 13 residues. After removal of 5 bases from V and 8 bases from J, the junction contained 8 bases not matched to a gene. Germline CDR1 reads SGHDN; CDR2 reads FVKESK. CDR3 nucleotide sequence: TGTGCCAGCAGCTCCAGGGGGGGATACGGCTACACCTTC. Translated: CASSSRGGYGYTF. Combining the CDR3 with reference TRBV14 and TRBJ1-2 gives the whole variable domain EAGVTQFPSHSVIEKGQTVTLRCDPISGHDNLYWYRRVMGKEIKFLLHFVKESKQDESGMPNNRFLAERTGGTYSTLKVQPAELEDSGVYFCASSSRGGYGYTFGSGTRLTVV.

This clone was detected only a few times. This chain links TRBV6-5 with TRBJ2-1; 14 nucleotides agree with TRBD2. The CDR3 totals 15 residues. Losses at the gene ends were 6 bases for V and 9 bases for J; bases not matched to a gene: 7. The V gene's germline CDR1 is MNHEY and CDR2 SVGAGI. The CDR3 reads CASRQPGLAGAEQFF. The CDR3 nucleotides read TGTGCCAGCAGACAACCGGGACTAGCGGGAGCTGAGCAGTTCTTC.

The chain uses TRBV10-3 and TRBJ1-1; the D is unclear. Per the germline V gene, CDR1 is ENHRY and CDR2 is SYGVKD. CDR3 length: 15 amino acids. Deletions cut 6 bases from V and 5 bases from J, with 19 bases between. DNA for the CDR3: TGTGCCATCAGCCCCTCCGGGCCGGGTGGGACTGAAGCTTTCTTT. Encoded protein: CAISPSGPGGTEAFF.